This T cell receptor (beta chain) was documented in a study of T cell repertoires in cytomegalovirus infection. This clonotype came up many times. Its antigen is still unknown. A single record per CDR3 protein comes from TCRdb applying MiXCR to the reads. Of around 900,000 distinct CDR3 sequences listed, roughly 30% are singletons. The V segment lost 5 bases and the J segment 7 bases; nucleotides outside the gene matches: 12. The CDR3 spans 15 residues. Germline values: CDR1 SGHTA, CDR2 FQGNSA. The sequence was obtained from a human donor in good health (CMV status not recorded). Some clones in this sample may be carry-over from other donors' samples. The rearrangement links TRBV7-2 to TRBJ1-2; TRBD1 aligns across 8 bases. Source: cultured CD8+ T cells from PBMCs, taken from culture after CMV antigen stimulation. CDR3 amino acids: CASSQVGQGTTGYTF. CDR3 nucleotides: TGTGCCAGCAGCCAAGTAGGACAGGGTACGACTGGCTACACCTTC.